The following is a T cell receptor (beta chain) sequence with its context. This entry comes from a study of blood T cell repertoires in COVID-19. The CDR3 consists of 12 residues. The germline V gene encodes CDR1 SEHNR and CDR2 FQNEAQ (reference sequence). Trimming pared 5 bases from V and 10 bases from J, leaving 14 bases between. Profiling relied on immunoSEQ multiplex PCR, and the TCRdb table lists in-frame clones only, not all of them. The repertoire holds 45,000 to 70,000 clones, with more than 75% as singletons. The chain has TRBV7-9 and TRBJ1-1; D is unresolved. This receptor was obtained from a man in his sixties with acute or convalescent COVID-19. The sequenced sample was peripheral blood. The CDR3 is CASSPGRQGAFF. The CDR3 DNA reads as TGTGCCAGCAGCCCAGGAAGACAAGGAGCTTTCTTT.